These T cell receptor beta chains were read from a single sample in a study of control samples from healthy donors and cancer patients. Produced via immunoSEQ multiplex PCR; TCRdb's table is partial and in-frame only. The table has some 150,000 clones, less than 95% seen once. Sequenced input: PBMCs. The origin of the receptors is a man aged 60-69 years with colorectal cancer. Both conserved end residues are trimmed from each CDR3. Clone size is stated in some rows and not others, as once, few, many or a class when expanded.

>TRBV6-6|12|.
ASSIGQATYGYT
>TRBV30|11|.
AWSVPGTDTQY
>TRBV6-5|13|once
ASSYSRVSTYEQY
>TRBV7-2|14|.
ASLFFGGSSVETQY
>TRBV3-1/TRBV3-2|13|.
ARRDRGQRGGEAF
>TRBV7-9|11|.
ASRETGIGELF
>TRBV6-2/TRBV6-3|17|once
ASSHLWATGGLSSYEQY
>TRBV9|10|.
ASSVGGDEQF
>TRBV5-4|11|few
ASSLEASRDQF
>TRBV18|11|.
ASSSINQETQY
>TRBV11-2|15|.
ASSFKLDRGRDYGYT
>TRBV5-1|12|.
ASSTGQNGAEAF
>TRBV6-5|12|once
ASKGTGGNQPQH
>TRBV9|11|.
ASSVEFASGYT
>TRBV5-1|13|.
ASSLVSGRGEKLF
>TRBV10-3|13|few
AISESSERNTEAF
>TRBV5-1|14|.
ASSVQVSPGANVLT
>TRBV27|12|.
ASSWGQGVGEQY
>TRBV6-2/TRBV6-3|10|.
ASSYLGTEAF
>TRBV18|16|.
ASSPPLLTGNSGNTIY
>TRBV30|12|.
AWSSGGKSNEQY
>TRBV30|12|.
AWSRDQRGNEQF
>TRBV5-1|12|.
ASTPGQGRNEQY
>TRBV27|12|.
ASTFSRGTDTQY
>TRBV11-3|12|.
ASSSQGENTEAF
>TRBV6-6|14|once
ASSPLAGGSGGELF
>TRBV18|14|.
ASSPGAAFGTGELF
>TRBV4-3|13|.
ASSQEMTGAREQY
>TRBV5-1|14|.
ASSAGTSGSWDEQF
>TRBV3-1/TRBV3-2|13|.
ASGAGGGGYTEAF
>TRBV6-5|13|.
ASSSSGTGIYEQY
>TRBV11-2|14|.
ASSLALGQSTDTQY
>TRBV5-4|12|.
ASSPGGSDYGYT
>TRBV6-2/TRBV6-3|15|.
ASSLTGKFQGPDTQY
>TRBV27|12|.
ASSLSGQNQPQH
>TRBV6-5|13|.
ASSLREGGGSAQH
>TRBV10-2|12|.
ASRGQGAGNTIY
>TRBV19|13|.
ASSIRQGLWKHHI
>TRBV7-9|12|.
ASSLSTGDYGYT
>TRBV7-2|15|.
ASSLGFRLQGADTQY
>TRBV19|13|.
ATIPRGAIYNEQF
>TRBV3-1/TRBV3-2|13|.
ASSLRDRGNNEQY